This T cell receptor (beta chain) was identified in a study of blood T cells in healthy people across ages. Overall study context: About one barcoded beta molecule was captured per two T cells (by template switching).

The sample holds a few counts of this clonotype. A sample-barcoded 5' primer and a J-beta primer mix were used in a second PCR of roughly 7 to 11 cycles. Tags on each cDNA molecule came from a template-switch adaptor with 12 random nucleotides. TCRdb re-called the 5' RACE reads through MiXCR, storing one row per CDR3 protein. The sample holds 1.5 million to 2 million distinct CDR3 sequences, 28% seen once. Donors ranged from 6 to 90 years old and were healthy Caucasians in Russia. Trimming pared 1 base from V and 2 bases from J, leaving 9 bases between. There are 16 residues in the CDR3. The sample comprised blood. The chain carries TRBV12-3 or TRBV12-4 and TRBJ2-6; maybe TRBD1 (6 bases). The sequence was obtained from a woman younger than 45 in good health. Here the CDR3 DNA reads TGTGCCAGCAGTTTAGGGGCAGGGGCTGGGGCCAACGTCCTGACTTTC. Translation: CASSLGAGAGANVLTF.